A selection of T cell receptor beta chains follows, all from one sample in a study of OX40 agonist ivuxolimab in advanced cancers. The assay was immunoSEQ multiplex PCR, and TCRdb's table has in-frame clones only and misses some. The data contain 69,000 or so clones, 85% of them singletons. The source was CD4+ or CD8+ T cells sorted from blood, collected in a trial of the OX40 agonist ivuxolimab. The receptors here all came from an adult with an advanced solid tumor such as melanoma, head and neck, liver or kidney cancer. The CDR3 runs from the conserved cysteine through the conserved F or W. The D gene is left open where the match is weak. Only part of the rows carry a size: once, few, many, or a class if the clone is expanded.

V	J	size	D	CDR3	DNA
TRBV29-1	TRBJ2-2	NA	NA	CSVTKNTGELFF	TGCAGCGTTACAAAGAACACCGGGGAGCTGTTTTTT
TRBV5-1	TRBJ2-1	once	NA	CASIRSEGYNEQFF	TGCGCCAGCATACGTTCAGAGGGCTACAATGAGCAGTTCTTC
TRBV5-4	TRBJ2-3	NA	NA	CASSFSKGTDTQYF	TGTGCCAGCAGCTTTTCCAAGGGCACAGATACGCAGTATTTT
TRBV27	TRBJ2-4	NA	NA	CASSFRVGGAKNIQYF	TGTGCCAGCAGTTTTCGTGTTGGGGGCGCCAAAAACATTCAGTACTTC
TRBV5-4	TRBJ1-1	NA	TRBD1	CASSDGQGDTEAFF	TGTGCCAGCAGTGACGGACAGGGGGACACTGAAGCTTTCTTT
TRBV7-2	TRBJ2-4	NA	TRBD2	CASSLGTSGLAKNIQYF	TGTGCCAGCAGCTTAGGGACTAGCGGGTTAGCCAAAAACATTCAGTACTTC
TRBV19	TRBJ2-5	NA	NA	CASSIAPTSETQYF	TGTGCCAGTAGTATAGCACCGACTTCGGAGACCCAGTACTTC
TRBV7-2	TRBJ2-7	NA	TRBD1	CASSVTGGTLYEQYF	TGTGCCAGCAGCGTTACAGGGGGTACCCTCTACGAGCAGTACTTC
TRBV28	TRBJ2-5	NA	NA	CASSLQGSQETQYF	TGTGCCAGCAGTTTACAGGGGTCCCAAGAGACCCAGTACTTC
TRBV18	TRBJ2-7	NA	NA	CASSPTRAGKGYEQYF	TGTGCCAGCTCACCCACCAGGGCGGGGAAGGGGTACGAGCAGTACTTC
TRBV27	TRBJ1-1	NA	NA	CASSLRQGILDAEAFF	TGTGCCAGCAGTTTAAGGCAGGGGATCCTTGACGCTGAAGCTTTCTTT
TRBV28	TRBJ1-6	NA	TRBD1	CASRTPGQYNSPLHF	TGTGCCAGCAGAACCCCGGGACAGTATAATTCACCCCTCCACTTT
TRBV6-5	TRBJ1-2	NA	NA	CASSYSSEGGNYGYTF	TGTGCCAGCAGTTACTCGAGTGAAGGGGGTAACTATGGCTACACCTTC
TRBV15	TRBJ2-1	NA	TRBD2	CATSRDLWAGEGNEQFF	TGTGCCACCAGCAGAGATCTCTGGGCGGGAGAGGGGAATGAGCAGTTCTTC
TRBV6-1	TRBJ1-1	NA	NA	CASSETTGRRAFF	TGTGCCAGCAGTGAAACAACTGGCAGGCGAGCTTTCTTT
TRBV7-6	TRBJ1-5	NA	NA	CASSSDPSNQPQHF	TGTGCCAGCAGCTCCGACCCAAGCAATCAGCCCCAGCATTTT
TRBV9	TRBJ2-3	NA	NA	CASSGGDDGNTQYF	TGTGCCAGCAGCGGTGGGGACGACGGAAATACGCAGTATTTT
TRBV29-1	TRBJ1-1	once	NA	CSVDPNRGRGTEAFF	TGCAGCGTGGACCCAAACCGGGGGCGGGGGACTGAAGCTTTCTTT
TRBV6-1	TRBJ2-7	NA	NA	CASGMNTGNEQYF	TGTGCCAGCGGGATGAACACAGGGAACGAGCAGTACTTC
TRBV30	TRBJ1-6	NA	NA	CAWSVSRDNSPLHF	TGTGCCTGGAGTGTTAGTCGTGATAATTCACCCCTCCACTTT
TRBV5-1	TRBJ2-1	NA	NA	CASSTGTESYNEQFF	TGCGCCAGCAGCACCGGGACGGAATCCTACAATGAGCAGTTCTTC
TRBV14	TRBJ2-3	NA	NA	CASSQDITDTQYF	TGTGCCAGCAGCCAAGATATAACAGATACGCAGTATTTT
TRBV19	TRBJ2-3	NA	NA	CASTETGFTDTQYF	TGTGCCAGTACCGAGACAGGTTTCACAGATACGCAGTATTTT